Presented here are 5 T cell receptor beta chains from one specimen sequenced in a study of vaccination and CD4 T cells after COVID-19. Their antigens remain unidentified. Once obtained from cultured CD4+ T cells, the DNA was sequenced using the Oncomine TCR Beta short-read assay. One entry per CDR3 protein results from TCRdb running MiXCR on the PCR reads. Of about 17,000 distinct CDR3 sequences listed, around three fifths were seen once; the top ten hold approximately 4.7%. Treatment specified: roughly 10-day PBMC culture with coronavirus spike peptide pools or control peptides (ViraFEST assay). This sample comprised CD4+ T cells from blood, cultured in vitro, obtained after SARS-CoV-2 vaccination. The receptors shown here come from a human donor who had recovered from COVID-19.

This chain connects TRBV5-6 to TRBJ2-5, with D possibly matching TRBD2 (6 bases). The length of the CDR3 is 13 residues. Trimming shortened V by 1 base and J by 4 bases, and 8 bases separated the two germline ends. Germline values: CDR1 SGHDT, CDR2 YYEEEE. The CDR3 sequence: CASSLWGVETQYF. The CDR3 DNA sequence: TGTGCCAGCAGCTTGTGGGGGGTAGAGACCCAGTACTTC.

V and J are TRBV19 and TRBJ2-5, with D possibly matching TRBD1 (6 bases). The CDR3 has 11 residues. The germline gives CDR1 LNHDA, CDR2 SQIVND (reference sequence). V lost 7 bases, J lost 10 bases, and 13 bases lay in between. CDR3 amino acids: CASIGQGGQYF. In DNA, the CDR3 is TGTGCCAGTATTGGGCAAGGGGGCCAGTACTTC.

The rearrangement uses TRBV12-3 or TRBV12-4 and TRBJ2-5; the match to TRBD2 covers 9 bases. CDR3 length: 15 amino acids. J lost 4 bases, V lost 5 bases, and 8 bases had no gene match. The CDR3: CASSRGGGAGETQYF. Here the CDR3 DNA reads TGTGCCAGCAGTCGCGGCGGGGGGGCCGGAGAGACCCAGTACTTC.

V and J are TRBV20-1 and TRBJ2-5, with TRBD1 matching over 10 bases. The V gene's germline CDR1 is DFQATT and CDR2 SNEGSKA (reference sequence). The CDR3 is 15 amino acids. V shed 5 bases and J 0 bases; nucleotides not matched to a gene: 6. CDR3 sequence reads: CSAPPGQGYQETQYF. In DNA, the CDR3 is TGCAGTGCTCCCCCGGGACAGGGGTACCAAGAGACCCAGTACTTC.

This clonotype was counted once. The J gene is TRBJ2-5, the V gene TRBV4-2; 10 bases align to TRBD2. The CDR3 totals 16 residues. The germline CDR1 and CDR2 sequences are LGHNA and YNFKEQ. J lost 7 bases, V lost 0 bases, and 8 bases had no gene match. CDR3 DNA: TGTGCCAGCAGCCAAGAAGAGGCTAGCGGGAGTGGGACCCAGTACTTC. Encoded protein: CASSQEEASGSGTQYF.